The 30 T cell receptor beta chains presented below share a single source sample, sequenced in a study of T-cell memory formation after mild COVID-19. One entry per CDR3 protein, called by TCRdb with MiXCR from the 5' RACE reads. This sample has 350,000 to 500,000 distinct CDR3 sequences, with roughly a quarter found just once. Sequencing input: PBMCs or a T cell subset sorted from them (not recorded which). The receptors originated from an adult woman who had mild COVID-19 (a few samples of this study predate the infection). Cell type and time point are not known.

V gene TRBV7-2 combines with J gene TRBJ1-6; no reliable D call. Germline CDR1 is SGHTA and CDR2 is FQGNSA. V lost 1 base, J lost 9 bases, and 10 bases lay in between. The CDR3 contains 14 residues. CDR3 coding DNA: TGTGCCAGCAGCTTAGGACCCAGGAGTTCACCCCTCCACTTT. The encoded protein is CASSLGPRSSPLHF.

The chain is built from TRBV7-8 and TRBJ1-6; D is unresolved. Trimming left V 4 bases short and J 7 bases short, with 17 bases between. From germline, CDR1 is SGHVS and CDR2 FQNEAQ. This CDR3 comprises 16 residues. The CDR3 sequence: CASSSKNDGRNSPLHF. The CDR3 DNA sequence: TGTGCCAGCAGCTCAAAAAACGACGGACGGAATTCACCCCTCCACTTT.

In its sample, this clonotype was seen once. The rearrangement links TRBV24-1 to TRBJ1-2, with D perhaps matching TRBD1 (6 bases). Trimming removed 4 bases from V and 7 bases from J, with 15 bases in between. The V gene's germline CDR1 is KGHDR and CDR2 SFDVKD. This CDR3 has 14 amino acids. Here the CDR3 reads CATSEVGQKRGYTF. The CDR3 DNA sequence: TGTGCCACCAGTGAGGTGGGACAAAAACGTGGCTACACCTTC.

This clonotype was observed a handful of times. CDR3 DNA: TGTGCCACCAGTGATCCCACAGGGGGCGGAGGAGATACGCAGTATTTT. Its protein product is CATSDPTGGGGDTQYF. The chain recombines TRBV24-1 with TRBJ2-3; 9 bases fit TRBD1. V was clipped by 3 bases and J by 5 bases; unmatched bases: 8. The germline V gene has CDR1 KGHDR and CDR2 SFDVKD. The CDR3 has 16 amino acids.

The sample holds a few counts of this clonotype. The chain uses TRBV7-9 and TRBJ2-5; 8 bases agree with TRBD2. Germline V gene lookup returns CDR1 SEHNR and CDR2 FQNEAQ (reference sequence). The CDR3 consists of 14 residues. Germline trimming cut 4 bases from V and 3 bases from J; bases unmatched to any gene: 4. The CDR3 DNA sequence: TGTGCCAGCAGCTATGGACTAGCCGAAGAGACCCAGTACTTC. Its protein product is CASSYGLAEETQYF.

There are a few counts of this clonotype. The V gene is TRBV6-1, the J gene TRBJ1-1, with D possibly being TRBD1 (5 bases). CDR1 MNHNS and CDR2 SASEGT come from the germline V gene. The V end was cut by 4 bases, the J end by 11 bases, with 17 bases between. This CDR3 has 13 residues. CDR3 amino acids: CASSVKGALKAFF. CDR3 coding DNA: TGTGCCAGCAGTGTGAAAGGGGCCCTTAAGGCTTTCTTT.

The V and J genes are TRBV12-5 and TRBJ2-1, with D possibly called TRBD1 or TRBD2 (5 bases each). V was trimmed by 3 bases and J by 9 bases, leaving 15 bases between them. The CDR3 extends over 14 amino acids. Germline values: CDR1 LGHNT, CDR2 FRNRAP. CDR3 sequence reads: CASGLGTTVTEQFF. As DNA, the CDR3 is TGTGCTAGTGGTTTAGGGACCACGGTTACTGAGCAGTTCTTC.

In its sample, this clonotype was seen a few times. The CDR3 region has the DNA TGTGCCAGCAGCCAATACGGAACAAACAGCTCCTACGAGCAGTACTTC. Protein: CASSQYGTNSSYEQYF. This chain joins TRBV3-1 and TRBJ2-7; D gene uncertain. The CDR3 loop spans 16 amino acids. V shed 2 bases and J shed 0 bases, with 14 bases lying between them. Germline V gene data show CDR1 as LGHDT and CDR2 as YNNKEL (reference sequence).

The gene calls are TRBV18 and TRBJ1-5; D remains ambiguous. Trimming pared 3 bases from V and 9 bases from J, leaving 15 bases between. Germline lookup yields CDR1 KGHSH and CDR2 LQKENI. The CDR3 covers 14 residues. The CDR3 DNA follows: TGTGCCAGCTCACCCGCGGGATCCGAACGGCCCCAGCATTTT. Translation gives CASSPAGSERPQHF.

This clonotype was seen a handful of times. V is TRBV5-6 and J is TRBJ1-2, with TRBD1 as a possible D gene (5 bases). Germline loops: CDR1 SGHDT, CDR2 YYEEEE. Trimming removed 4 bases at V and 2 bases at J, with 12 bases between. The CDR3 spans 14 residues. CDR3 nucleotides: TGTGCCAGCAGCCGTCCGGGGGGGAACTATGGCTACACCTTC. Protein: CASSRPGGNYGYTF.

V and J are TRBV7-3 and TRBJ2-5, with 9 bases identical to TRBD2. CDR3 length: 15 residues. Germline V gene sequence: CDR1 SGHTA, CDR2 FQGTGA. V shed 4 bases, J shed 2 bases, and the junction held 5 bases outside the gene matches. CDR3: CASSSQRGVQETQYF. The CDR3 DNA reads TGTGCCAGCAGCTCCCAGCGGGGGGTGCAAGAGACCCAGTACTTC.

V usage is TRBV15 and J usage is TRBJ1-4; D unclear. V was clipped by 1 base and J by 0 bases, with 12 bases between them. The CDR3 totals 17 residues. From germline, CDR1 is LNHNV and CDR2 YYDKDF (reference sequence). CDR3 protein: CATSRVEQLATNEKLFF. The CDR3 DNA reads as TGTGCCACCAGCAGAGTGGAACAGCTCGCAACTAATGAAAAACTGTTTTTT.

This clonotype occurred a few times. The chain employs TRBV24-1 and TRBJ2-1; D is unresolved. This CDR3 spans 13 amino acids. Between the trimmed V and J ends, which lost 2 bases and 2 bases, there was a span of 3 bases. The germline V gene encodes CDR1 KGHDR and CDR2 SFDVKD. The CDR3 region is CATSDSPYNEQFF. CDR3 in DNA: TGTGCCACCAGTGATTCCCCCTACAATGAGCAGTTCTTC.

This chain links TRBV7-8 with TRBJ1-5; unclear D gene. The CDR3 has 13 amino acids. V dropped 5 bases and J dropped 4 bases, with 9 bases sitting between them. CDR1 SGHVS and CDR2 FQNEAQ come from the germline V gene. The CDR3 DNA sequence: TGTGCCAGCAGCCCCCGCCCAAATCAGCCCCAGCATTTT. Amino acid sequence: CASSPRPNQPQHF.

CDR3 amino acids: CASSPSGLNTGELFF. The CDR3 bases are TGTGCCAGCTCACCTTCGGGACTTAACACCGGGGAGCTGTTTTTT. The chain recombines TRBV18 with TRBJ2-2; TRBD2 is a possible D gene (6 bases). The germline CDR1 and CDR2 sequences are KGHSH and LQKENI. Trimming cost V 3 bases and J 2 bases, with 10 bases left between them. This CDR3 is 15 amino acids long. Supplemented by reference TRBV18 and TRBJ2-2, the full variable domain reads NAGVMQNPRHLVRRRGQEARLRCSPMKGHSHVYWYRQLPEEGLKFMVYLQKENIIDESGMPKERFSAEFPKEGPSILRIQQVVRGDSAAYFCASSPSGLNTGELFFGEGSRLTVL.

This clonotype appeared a few times. The V and J genes are TRBV5-1 and TRBJ1-2; 7 bases map to TRBD1. This CDR3 region has 15 residues. Germline CDR1 is SGHRS and CDR2 is YFSETQ. Trimming removed 1 base from V and 4 bases from J; junction bases left unmatched: 7. This chain's CDR3 is CASSLTPGQIYGYTF. As DNA, the CDR3 is TGCGCCAGCAGCTTGACACCGGGACAGATCTATGGCTACACCTTC.

V gene TRBV4-1 combines with J gene TRBJ2-1, with D uncertain. Deletions cut 1 base from V and 8 bases from J, with 12 bases between. Germline assignment: CDR1 MGHRA and CDR2 YSYEKL. The CDR3 is made up of 14 amino acids. CDR3 protein: CASSQGPPVDEQFF. The CDR3 region has the DNA TGCGCCAGCAGCCAAGGACCCCCGGTCGATGAGCAGTTCTTC.

The chain carries TRBV12-3 or TRBV12-4 and TRBJ1-1; a possible D gene is TRBD1 (6 bases). The V gene lost 5 bases and the J gene lost 9 bases, with 19 bases spanning the gap. The CDR3 is 14 residues long. The CDR3 reads CASSVQGTGLKAFF. The CDR3, as DNA: TGTGCCAGCAGTGTTCAGGGGACGGGACTTAAAGCTTTCTTT.

This clonotype was picked up a small number of times. The chain uses TRBV29-1 and TRBJ2-1, with a tentative D call TRBD2 (6 bases). V lost 8 bases and J 2 bases, leaving 19 bases between the germline ends. Germline CDR1 is SQVTM and CDR2 is ANQGSEA. The CDR3 is made up of 15 amino acids. The CDR3 DNA is TGCAGCCAGAACACGGGAGACTCTACCTACAATGAGCAGTTCTTC. It yields the protein CSQNTGDSTYNEQFF.

V gene TRBV4-2 combines with J gene TRBJ1-1; TRBD1 matches 7 bases. The CDR3 covers 15 residues. Germline V lookup: CDR1 LGHNA, CDR2 YNFKEQ. V lost 2 bases, J lost 1 base, and 4 bases stayed unmatched. DNA of the CDR3: TGTGCCAGCAGCCAACCGGGACAGCCGAACACTGAAGCTTTCTTT. Translating gives CASSQPGQPNTEAFF.

This clonotype showed up just a few times. This chain links TRBV9 with TRBJ2-3, with 10 bases lining up with TRBD1. With V trimmed by 3 bases and J by 2 bases, 6 bases remained unmatched. Per germline, CDR1 SGDLS and CDR2 YYNGEE. The CDR3 has 16 amino acids. CDR3 in amino acids: CASSAWGTGVTDTQYF. For the CDR3, the DNA is TGTGCCAGCAGCGCGTGGGGGACAGGGGTCACAGATACGCAGTATTTT.

The sample holds a few counts of this clonotype. CDR3 residues: CASSLIAGPLAKNIQYF. The CDR3 DNA reads TGTGCCAGCAGTTTAATAGCGGGCCCGCTAGCCAAAAACATTCAGTACTTC. This rearrangement joins TRBV7-9 to TRBJ2-4; 7 positions match TRBD2. V lost 6 bases and J lost 0; bases outside the gene matches: 11. In germline, CDR1 is SEHNR, CDR2 FQNEAQ (reference sequence). The CDR3 contains 17 residues.

The genes are TRBV21-1 and TRBJ2-1; TRBD2, the D gene given by the table, was not confirmed from the DNA. TRBV21-1 constitutes a pseudogene. This CDR3 contains 20 residues. CDR3 DNA sequence: TGTGCCGCTAAGCGCCCCTTCGGGAGGGCCCGAGTCCGGGATAACTATGGGCAGTTCTTC. It translates to CAAKRPFGRARVRDNYGQFF.

The chain has TRBV20-1 and TRBJ2-1; TRBD2 matches 12 bases. The CDR3 has 18 amino acids. Germline CDR1 DFQATT, CDR2 SNEGSKA (reference sequence). The J segment lost 0 bases and the V segment lost 0 bases, leaving 6 bases of the junction unmatched. Written as DNA, the CDR3 is TGCAGTGCTAGAGATAAACTAGCGGGAGGCCCCTCCTACAATGAGCAGTTCTTC. Protein product: CSARDKLAGGPSYNEQFF.

This clonotype was detected a few times. The chain uses TRBV7-2 and TRBJ1-1; possibly TRBD1 for D (5 bases). Trimming cost V 7 bases and J 1 base, with 13 bases left between them. Per the germline V gene, CDR1 is SGHTA and CDR2 is FQGNSA. The CDR3 has 14 residues. CDR3: CASTPGRENTEAFF. The CDR3 nucleotides read TGTGCCAGCACCCCGGGGCGGGAGAACACTGAAGCTTTCTTT.

The count of this clonotype is one. Relative to the germline gene, one junction end is altered; a read error may explain this. The chain is built from TRBV20-1 and TRBJ2-1; D might be TRBD1 (6 bases). The CDR3 loop spans 15 amino acids. Germline lookup yields CDR1 DFQATT and CDR2 SNEGSKA (reference sequence). CDR3 nucleotide sequence: TGCAGAGCTAGAGATAGGGGGAGCTCCTACAATGAGCAGTTCTTC. This sequence encodes CRARDRGSSYNEQFF.

This clonotype has more than one count but fewer than ten. This chain joins TRBV7-8 and TRBJ2-5; 9 bases agree with TRBD1. The CDR3 spans 18 residues. CDR1 is SGHVS, CDR2 FQNEAQ, per germline. Germline trimming cut 5 bases from V and 5 bases from J; bases unmatched to any gene: 18. The CDR3 DNA reads as TGTGCCAGCAGCGTTACAGGGACAGGGTATAGTAAGTGGGAGACCCAGTACTTC. Translating gives CASSVTGTGYSKWETQYF.

The chain combines TRBV11-3 with TRBJ2-1, with a tentative D call TRBD2 (6 bases). V lost 1 base and J 10 bases, leaving 11 bases between the germline ends. In germline, CDR1 is SGHNT, CDR2 YENEEA. The CDR3 length is 13 residues. This chain's CDR3 is CASSLGPGVEQFF. As DNA, the CDR3 is TGTGCCAGCAGCTTAGGGCCGGGGGTGGAGCAGTTCTTC.

This clonotype was seen only a few times. The chain links TRBV5-1 to TRBJ2-5, with a possible D match to TRBD1 (5 bases). Germline V gives CDR1 SGHRS, CDR2 YFSETQ. The CDR3 spans 15 residues. Trimming left V 4 bases short and J 3 bases short, with 16 bases between. CDR3 residues: CASSVPVGVEETQYF. The CDR3 region has the DNA TGCGCCAGCAGCGTCCCCGTAGGGGTGGAAGAGACCCAGTACTTC.

This clonotype has a handful of counts. This chain connects TRBV4-2 to TRBJ2-2; TRBD2 is a possible D gene (6 bases). Per germline, CDR1 LGHNA and CDR2 YNFKEQ. With 6 bases removed from V and 1 base from J, the gap between germline ends came to 15 bases. The CDR3 spans 16 residues. The CDR3 coding sequence is TGTGCCAGCAGTCAGCGTCCGGGACTGAACACCGGGGAGCTGTTTTTT. This codes for CASSQRPGLNTGELFF.